This T cell receptor beta chain emerged from a study of identifying expanded T cells in peripheral blood (dated by TCRdb to the late 2010s). Concerning the study at large: Technical replicates were generated by sequencing separate aliquots of the same genomic DNA pool, with four replicates compared pairwise.

The immunoSEQ Assay, which relies on bias-controlled multiplex PCR amplification of genomic DNA, was used to profile TCRbeta CDR3 regions. The authors processed their data as follows. The absolute abundance of each unique TCRbeta CDR3 region was quantified after sequences were collapsed and filtered. Differential abundance was tested with a binomial (Fisher-equivalent) model and with a beta-binomial model adding time-dependent variance fitted from healthy donors. Any clone with fewer than 5 combined templates was excluded, and a clone was called differentially abundant if its Benjamini-Hochberg FDR was below 0.01. In the beta-binomial model, variance was expressed as a function of the total template count across the two samples, in the form v = (b*log(k)+a)^2. The table was pulled from immuneACCESS by TCRdb, which kept in-frame rearrangements only. Such tables lose some clones; where checked, under half of the loss comes from unresolved V genes, and the rest has no known cause. For V, J and clone size, that table is used; D and trimming come from the DNA. This sample holds more than 50,000 clones; around four fifths were observed only once. The ten biggest clones cover under 20% of the sample.

During the collection period, no infections or other immune events were recorded for the healthy donors. Blood repertoires from healthy donors were used as a training cohort for calibrating time-dependent variance in a beta-binomial model of differential abundance of T-cell clones. The training cohort comprised about ten healthy donors, 3 female and 7 male. The donors were between roughly 25 and 70 years old, with an average age of around 42 years. Whole blood from each healthy donor was obtained from a commercial supplier and was collected at three time points roughly two weeks apart. Genomic DNA was extracted from unsorted whole blood for immunosequencing. As for this clone: Its antigen specificity is not known. No quality values exist for individual bases; no much larger clone is one base distant.

Overall study outcomes, separate from this receptor: Across all healthy-donor time intervals, the beta-binomial model significantly lowered both the number of clones called differentially abundant and the false-positive rate. The authors expected that over much longer intervals, such as months to years, biological variance in healthy repertoires might increase even further. About 1.2 differentially abundant clones were flagged by the binomial model between technical replicates, whereas about 16.4 and 19 were flagged over approximately two weeks and four weeks, respectively. Variance in clone template counts between roughly 2-week samples significantly increased with total template count across all healthy donors.

CDR1 and CDR2 are drawn from the germline V gene: LGHNA, YNFKEQ. V drops 0 bases and J drops 3 bases, leaving 9 bases in between. The CDR3 runs 15 amino acids, cysteine and phenylalanine included. The sequence is cut down to CDR3 DNA, 45 bases in frame from base 1. The TCR originated in a person between 18 and 75 years old in good health. The chain joins TRBV4-2 to TRBJ2-1; TRBD1 could be the D gene, as 5 bases match. Sequencing input: blood. This receptor carries the CDR3 CASSQDPGNYNEQFF. The sequence in DNA is TGTGCCAGCAGCCAAGATCCAGGGAACTACAATGAGCAGTTCTTC.